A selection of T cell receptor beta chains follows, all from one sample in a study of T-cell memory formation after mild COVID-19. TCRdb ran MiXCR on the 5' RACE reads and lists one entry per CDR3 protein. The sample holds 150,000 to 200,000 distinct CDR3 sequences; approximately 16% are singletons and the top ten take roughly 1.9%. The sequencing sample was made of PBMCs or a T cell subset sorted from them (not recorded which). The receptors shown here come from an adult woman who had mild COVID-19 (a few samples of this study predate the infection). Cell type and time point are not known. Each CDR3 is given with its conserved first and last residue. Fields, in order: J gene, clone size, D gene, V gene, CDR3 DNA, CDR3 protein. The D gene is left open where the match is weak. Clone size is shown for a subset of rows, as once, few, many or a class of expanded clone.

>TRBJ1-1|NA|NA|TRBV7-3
TGTGCCAGCAGCTTAATCCCAACGCGCGGGGTGGGCACTGAAGCTTTCTTT
CASSLIPTRGVGTEAFF
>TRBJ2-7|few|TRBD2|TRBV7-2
TGTGCCAGCAGCTCAGGGACTAGCGGGAGTCAGTACGAGCAGTACTTC
CASSSGTSGSQYEQYF
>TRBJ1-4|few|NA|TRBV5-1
TGCGCCAGCAGCTTGGAGGGCAATCGAAATGAAAAACTGTTTTTT
CASSLEGNRNEKLFF
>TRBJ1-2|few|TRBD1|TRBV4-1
TGCGCCAGCAGCCAATATACAGGGGGCGGCTATGGCTACACCTTC
CASSQYTGGGYGYTF
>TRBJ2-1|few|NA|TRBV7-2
TGTGCCAGCAGCTTAGGGTGGGGGGCCGGCGATGAGCAGTTCTTC
CASSLGWGAGDEQFF
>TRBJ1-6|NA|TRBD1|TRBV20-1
TGCAGTGCCCGGGACAGGGGAATTCTAGGGCAGTCACCCCTCCACTTT
CSARDRGILGQSPLHF
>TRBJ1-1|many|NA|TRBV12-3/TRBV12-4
TGTGCCAGCAGTTTGACCGGTGAAGCTTTCTTT
CASSLTGEAFF
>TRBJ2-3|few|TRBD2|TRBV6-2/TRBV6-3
TGTGCCAGCAGCCACGGGGGGGCCTTCGCAGATACGCAGTATTTT
CASSHGGAFADTQYF
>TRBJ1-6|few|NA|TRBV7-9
TGTGCCAGCAGCTTACTCGCAAATTCACCCCTCCACTTT
CASSLLANSPLHF
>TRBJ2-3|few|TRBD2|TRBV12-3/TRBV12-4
TGTGCCAGCAGTTCTCGGGTAGTCAGCGGGACGTTTACAGATACGCAGTATTTT
CASSSRVVSGTFTDTQYF
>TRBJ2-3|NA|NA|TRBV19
TGTGCCAGTAGTATGGCAGTCACAGATACGCAGTATTTT
CASSMAVTDTQYF
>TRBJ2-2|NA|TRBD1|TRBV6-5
TGTGCCAGCACTCCGGGACAGGGAACCGGGGAGCTGTTTTTT
CASTPGQGTGELFF
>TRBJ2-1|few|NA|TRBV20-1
TGCAGTGCTACCCCCGGGACCTGGCAGTTCTTC
CSATPGTWQFF
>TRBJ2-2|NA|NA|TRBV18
TGTGCCAGCTCACGCTCCGCAGCTGAAGCGAACACCGGGGAGCTGTTTTTT
CASSRSAAEANTGELFF
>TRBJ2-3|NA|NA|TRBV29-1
TGCAGCGTTGAAGATCGGAATACGCAGTATTTT
CSVEDRNTQYF
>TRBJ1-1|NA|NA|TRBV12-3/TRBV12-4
TGTGCCAGCAGTCGACTATACACGGGGGCGGGTTTGACTGAAGCTTTCTTT
CASSRLYTGAGLTEAFF
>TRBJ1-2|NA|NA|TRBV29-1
TGCAGCGTTGAAGGAGGCGACAACTATGGCTACACCTTC
CSVEGGDNYGYTF
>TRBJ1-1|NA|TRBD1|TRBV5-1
TGCGCCAGCAGCGCCCCCGGGACAGGGTTAAGAGTGAACACTGAAGCTTTCTTT
CASSAPGTGLRVNTEAFF
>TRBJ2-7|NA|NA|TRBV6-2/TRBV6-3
TGTGCCAGCAGTTACTCAACCAGGTTTTACTCCTACGAGCAGTACTTC
CASSYSTRFYSYEQYF
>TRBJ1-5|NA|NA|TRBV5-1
TGCGCCAGCAGCTTGGGGGGAGGCTATCAGCCCCAGCATTTT
CASSLGGGYQPQHF
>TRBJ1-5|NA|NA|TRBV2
TGTGCCAGCATCTCAGGGCTGAATCAGCCCCAGCATTTT
CASISGLNQPQHF
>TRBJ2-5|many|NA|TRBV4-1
TGCGCCAGCAGCCAACAGGTCCAAGAGACCCAGTACTTC
CASSQQVQETQYF
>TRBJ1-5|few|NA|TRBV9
TGTGCCAGCAGCGTAGACAGTGGGGGACAGCCCCAGCATTTT
CASSVDSGGQPQHF
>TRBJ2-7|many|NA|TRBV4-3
TGCGCCAGCAGCCAAGATTTCGGGGTCGACGAGCAGTACTTC
CASSQDFGVDEQYF
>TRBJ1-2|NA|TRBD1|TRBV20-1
TGCAGTGCCGAAGAACAGGGGGCCCCCAATGGCTACACCTTC
CSAEEQGAPNGYTF
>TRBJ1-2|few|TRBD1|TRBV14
TGTGCCAGCAGCCCCTGGGACAGGGGTTTCAGTGGCTACACCTTC
CASSPWDRGFSGYTF
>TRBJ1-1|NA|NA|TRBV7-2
TGTGCCAGCAGCTTAAATCTGGTCGATCCGAACACTGAAGCTTTCTTT
CASSLNLVDPNTEAFF
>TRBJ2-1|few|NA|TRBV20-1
TGCAGTGCGAGATATCATGAGCAGTTCTTC
CSARYHEQFF
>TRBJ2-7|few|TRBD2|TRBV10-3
TGTGCCGCCGAAGGCCGGGGGGGATTTCGCGAGCAGTACTTC
CAAEGRGGFREQYF
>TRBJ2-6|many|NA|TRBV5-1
TGCGCCAGCAGCCCGTCTAGCAGGGTGACCTCCTCTGGGGCCAACGTCCTGACTTTC
CASSPSSRVTSSGANVLTF
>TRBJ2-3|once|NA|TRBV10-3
TGTGCCATCAAGGCCGCGGACACCGGCACAGATACGCAGTATTTT
CAIKAADTGTDTQYF
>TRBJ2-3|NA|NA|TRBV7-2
TGTGCCAGCAGCTTAGCGCCCGGGTCGGGAGATACGCAGTATTTT
CASSLAPGSGDTQYF
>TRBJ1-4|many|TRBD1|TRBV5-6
TGTGCCAGCAGCCGGGGACAGGGTTCTGAAAAACTGTTTTTT
CASSRGQGSEKLFF
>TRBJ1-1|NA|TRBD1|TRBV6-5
TGTGCCAGCAGTGAAGACAGGGGGCTCACTGAAGCTTTCTTT
CASSEDRGLTEAFF